Described below is a single T cell receptor beta chain sequence and its context. Its cognate antigen is unknown. Researchers ran the PCR with 60 Vbeta and 13 Jbeta primers. Libraries were prepared by immunoSEQ multiplex PCR; TCRdb keeps only in-frame clonotypes and omits some of them. This sample has approximately 190,000 clones, with about 77% found just once. The sample comes from a study of cytomegalovirus exposure and HLA in healthy donors. General study results and limits: Presence/absence comparisons presumed near-even sequencing depth among donors. A later analysis linked a missense variant in DCLRE1C to the trimming of TCR beta V and J genes. About 87% or about 30% of the time was how often most TCR beta V segments were productive, according to an earlier analysis.

The CDR3 consists of 13 residues. CDR1 and CDR2 (germline): SGDLS, YYNGEE. V was pared by 5 bases and J by 8 bases, with 16 bases between. This receptor was identified in a woman aged 30 to 39 in good health and CMV-seropositive. The chain recombines TRBV9 with TRBJ1-2, with D tentatively TRBD1 (5 bases). The sequenced sample consisted of PBMCs. CDR3 DNA sequence: TGTGCCAGCAGTCATGACAGCCACAGGGGCTACACCTTC. Translated, it gives CASSHDSHRGYTF.